Each of the 27 T cell receptor beta chains below was sequenced from the same sample in a study of shared clonotypes between healthy human individuals. Sequenced by immunoSEQ multiplex PCR; TCRdb stores in-frame clones only, minus some. The profile covers approximately 940,000 clones, with approximately 80% appearing a single time and over 1.3% taken by the ten largest. The sequenced sample was memory CD4+ T cells sorted from blood. Subset here: CD45RA-negative fraction. These TCRs come from a man aged 18 to 30 in good health.

This clone was seen a handful of times. The genes are TRBV2 and TRBJ1-5; 9 bases agree with TRBD1. The CDR3 covers 15 residues. Germline CDR1 is SNHLY and CDR2 is FYNNEI. The V and J ends lost 8 bases and 6 bases, in that order; junction bases with no gene match: 11. In nucleotides, the CDR3 is TGTGCCAGCGCTGCTACAGGGGGCTATCCTCAGCCCCAGCATTTT. Protein: CASAATGGYPQPQHF.

This clone showed up just a few times. The V and J genes are TRBV6-4 and TRBJ1-2; D uncertain. V was pared by 4 bases and J by 4 bases, with 19 bases between. In germline, CDR1 is MRHNA, CDR2 SNTAGT. CDR3 length: 16 amino acids. CDR3 region: CASSAESGKSFYGYTF. The CDR3 DNA reads TGTGCCAGCAGTGCGGAGTCAGGCAAATCTTTCTATGGCTACACCTTC.

The gene calls are TRBV30 and TRBJ2-3; D possibly corresponds to TRBD2 (7 bases). Germline CDR1 GTSNPN, CDR2 SVGIG (reference sequence). Trimming shortened V by 0 bases and J by 4 bases, and 14 bases separated the two germline ends. The CDR3 sequence is 15 residues long. CDR3 in DNA: TGTGCCTGGAGTGTATTGGGGGGGGGCTCAGATACGCAGTATTTT. Encoded protein: CAWSVLGGGSDTQYF.

This chain uses TRBV2 with TRBJ1-6, with TRBD1 identical over 7 bases. The CDR3 contains 14 residues. V shed 9 bases and J 8 bases; nucleotides not matched to a gene: 10. The germline CDR1 and CDR2 sequences are SNHLY and FYNNEI. The chain's CDR3 is CASKERGRDSPLHF. Written as DNA, the CDR3 is TGTGCCAGTAAGGAAAGGGGGCGAGATTCACCCCTCCACTTT.

This clone turned up a few times. The gene calls are TRBV27 and TRBJ2-3; 7 bases align to TRBD2. With V trimmed by 6 bases and J by 2 bases, 8 bases remained unmatched. The germline gives CDR1 MNHEY, CDR2 SMNVEV (reference sequence). This CDR3 spans 15 amino acids. The CDR3 DNA reads TGTGCCAGCAGCCCACGAGCGGGAACCACAGATACGCAGTATTTT. This sequence encodes CASSPRAGTTDTQYF.

The chain has TRBV28 and TRBJ2-1; 8 bases are shared with TRBD2. The CDR3 covers 15 residues. Germline lookup yields CDR1 MDHEN and CDR2 SYDVKM. After removal of 6 bases from V and 8 bases from J, the junction contained 12 bases not matched to a gene. In DNA form, the CDR3 reads TGTGCCAGCAGCCCCCCGGGACTAGAGCTCTATGAGCAGTTCTTC. It yields the protein CASSPPGLELYEQFF.

The V and J genes are TRBV30 and TRBJ1-1; possibly TRBD1 for D (5 bases). The CDR3 loop spans 14 amino acids. Germline assignment: CDR1 GTSNPN and CDR2 SVGIG (reference sequence). V lost 1 base and J lost 5, with 14 bases in between. The CDR3 region is CAWSAGTAGTEAFF. CDR3 in DNA: TGTGCCTGGAGTGCTGGGACCGCAGGTACTGAAGCTTTCTTT.

The gene calls are TRBV5-1 and TRBJ2-5; 9 nucleotides match TRBD2. The ends lost 6 bases at V and 1 base at J; junction bases unmatched: 10. This CDR3 comprises 16 residues. CDR1 is SGHRS and CDR2 is YFSETQ in the germline V gene. CDR3 in DNA: TGCGCCAGCACACCCTCTAGCGGGGTCCTCCAAGAGACCCAGTACTTC. Protein product: CASTPSSGVLQETQYF.

This chain links TRBV2 with TRBJ1-6; D remains ambiguous. CDR1 SNHLY and CDR2 FYNNEI come from the germline V gene. The CDR3 has 12 amino acids. The V end was cut by 6 bases, the J end by 7 bases, with 7 bases between. Here the CDR3 reads CASRDGNSPLHF. The DNA of the CDR3 is TGTGCCAGCAGGGACGGAAATTCACCCCTCCACTTT. The full variable domain, completed using reference TRBV2 and TRBJ1-6, is EPEVTQTPSHQVTQMGQEVILRCVPISNHLYFYWYRQILGQKVEFLVSFYNNEISEKSEIFDDQFSVERPDGSNFTLKIRSTKLEDSAMYFCASRDGNSPLHFGNGTRLTVT.

The J gene is TRBJ1-2, the V gene TRBV6-5; D remains ambiguous. This CDR3 has 15 residues. Germline V lookup: CDR1 MNHEY, CDR2 SVGAGI. Trimming shortened V by 7 bases and J by 8 bases, and 23 bases separated the two germline ends. CDR3 amino acids: CASTPYGSGVEGYTF. The CDR3 nucleotides are TGTGCCAGCACCCCATACGGATCCGGTGTCGAAGGCTACACCTTC.

This chain connects TRBV7-3 to TRBJ2-3; no clear D gene. V lost 5 bases and J lost 8, with 14 bases in between. The length of the CDR3 is 13 residues. CDR1 and CDR2 from the germline V gene are SGHTA and FQGTGA. CDR3 coding DNA: TGTGCCAGCAGCCCCCCGGGTGGCGGTACGCAGTATTTT. It specifies CASSPPGGGTQYF.

The chain carries TRBV25-1 and TRBJ2-7; possibly TRBD2 for D (5 bases). Trimming removed 3 bases from V and 2 bases from J, with 11 bases in between. This CDR3 is 14 amino acids long. Germline V gives CDR1 MGHDK, CDR2 SYGVNS. CDR3: CASSDLTTTYEQYF. The CDR3 nucleotides read TGTGCCAGCAGTGACTTGACTACTACCTACGAGCAGTACTTC.

The CDR3 spells CASSLSRQGHGYTF. DNA for the CDR3: TGTGCCAGCAGCTTGTCGCGGCAGGGACATGGCTACACCTTC. The chain couples TRBV5-4 to TRBJ1-2, with D perhaps matching TRBD1 (5 bases). From germline, CDR1 is SGHNT and CDR2 YYREEE (reference sequence). CDR3 size: 14 residues. Trimming cost V 1 base and J 6 bases, with 13 bases left between them.

The chain carries TRBV5-4 and TRBJ2-1; D unresolved. V lost 0 bases, J lost 5 bases, and 12 bases lay in between. The CDR3 length is 15 residues. Germline V CDR1 and CDR2: SGHNT, YYREEE (reference sequence). The CDR3 DNA reads as TGTGCCAGCAGCTTGGGTGGACGCCTAAACAATGAGCAGTTCTTC. Translation gives CASSLGGRLNNEQFF.

This clone was counted between two and nine times. The genes are TRBV7-2 and TRBJ1-2, with 8 bases aligning to TRBD1. With 5 bases clipped from V and 8 bases from J, the junction kept 10 bases outside the gene matches. Looked up from germline, CDR1 is SGHTA and CDR2 is FQGNSA. The CDR3 covers 14 residues. CDR3 nucleotide sequence: TGTGCCAGCAGCCCGACAGGGGTTGCGCGGGGCTACACCTTC. Protein product: CASSPTGVARGYTF.

The chain recombines TRBV28 with TRBJ2-7; 7 nucleotides match TRBD1. Germline V lookup: CDR1 MDHEN, CDR2 SYDVKM. The junction had 13 bases not matched to a gene; V was cut back by 3 bases and J by 5 bases. This CDR3 is built from 16 residues. The CDR3 DNA reads as TGTGCCAGCAGTTTTACAGGGGCCGGTGCTTTCGACGAGCAGTACTTC. It yields the protein CASSFTGAGAFDEQYF.

The chain is built from TRBV11-2 and TRBJ2-2, with D perhaps matching TRBD1 (5 bases). The CDR3 runs to 16 residues. Per germline, CDR1 SGHAT and CDR2 FQNNGV. V was shortened by 1 base and J by 7 bases, with 16 bases between the two germline ends. CDR3 sequence: CASSLGGATMGGELFF. The CDR3 nucleotides are TGTGCCAGCAGCTTAGGGGGCGCAACGATGGGCGGGGAGCTGTTTTTT. Filled out from reference TRBV11-2 and TRBJ2-2, the complete variable domain reads EAGVAQSPRYKIIEKRQSVAFWCNPISGHATLYWYQQILGQGPKLLIQFQNNGVVDDSQLPKDRFSAERLKGVDSTLKIQPAKLEDSAVYLCASSLGGATMGGELFFGEGSRLTVL.

The chain carries TRBV15 and TRBJ2-2; 10 nucleotides match TRBD2. The CDR3 runs to 18 residues. V lost 3 bases and J lost 6; bases outside the gene matches: 13. Germline V gene sequence: CDR1 LNHNV, CDR2 YYDKDF (reference sequence). The CDR3, as DNA: TGTGCCACCAGCAGCCAAGCCTCAAGCGGGAGGGCCCCCGGGGAGCTGTTTTTT. Its translation is CATSSQASSGRAPGELFF. Looking up the rest from reference TRBV15 and TRBJ2-2 gives the full variable domain: DAMVIQNPRYQVTQFGKPVTLSCSQTLNHNVMYWYQQKSSQAPKLLFHYYDKDFNNEADTPDNFQSRRPNTSFCFLDIRSPGLGDTAMYLCATSSQASSGRAPGELFFGEGSRLTVL.

This clone was detected only a few times. The V gene is TRBV4-3, the J gene TRBJ2-7; 9 nucleotides agree with TRBD2. Germline CDR1 is LGHNA and CDR2 is YSLEER. The CDR3 contains 15 residues. Germline trimming cut 5 bases from V and 3 bases from J; bases unmatched to any gene: 8. This chain's CDR3 is CASSRTSEIFYEQYF. The CDR3 nucleotides read TGCGCCAGCAGCAGGACTAGCGAGATCTTCTACGAGCAGTACTTC.

The chain couples TRBV5-5 to TRBJ2-3; 8 nucleotides align to TRBD1. The CDR3 sequence is 14 residues long. The V gene's germline CDR1 is SGHKS and CDR2 YYEKEE (reference sequence). The V and J ends lost 4 bases and 2 bases, in that order; junction bases with no gene match: 3. CDR3 sequence (DNA): TGTGCCAGCAGCCAGGGGGCTCTCACAGATACGCAGTATTTT. Translating it yields CASSQGALTDTQYF. Combining the CDR3 with reference TRBV5-5 and TRBJ2-3 gives the whole variable domain DAGVTQSPTHLIKTRGQQVTLRCSPISGHKSVSWYQQVLGQGPQFIFQYYEKEERGRGNFPDRFSARQFPNYSSELNVNALLLGDSALYLCASSQGALTDTQYFGPGTRLTVL.

Here the CDR3 reads CASSQTSNTDTQYF. The CDR3 coding sequence is TGCGCCAGCAGCCAGACCTCGAACACAGATACGCAGTATTTT. This chain links TRBV4-1 with TRBJ2-3; unclear D gene. This CDR3 contains 14 residues. Trimming cost V 3 bases and J 2 bases, with 9 bases left between them. Germline CDR1 MGHRA, CDR2 YSYEKL.

J is TRBJ2-3 and V is TRBV11-2; a possible D gene is TRBD1 (5 bases). This CDR3 has 14 amino acids. Germline CDR1 SGHAT, CDR2 FQNNGV. V was clipped by 8 bases and J by 2 bases, with 14 bases between them. The CDR3 sequence: CASGIGADTDTQYF. The CDR3, as DNA: TGTGCCAGCGGAATTGGGGCCGACACAGATACGCAGTATTTT.

V gene TRBV9 combines with J gene TRBJ1-5, with D tentatively TRBD1 (5 bases). The CDR3 runs 14 residues. The germline V gene encodes CDR1 SGDLS and CDR2 YYNGEE. The V gene lost 5 bases and the J gene lost 6 bases, with 15 bases spanning the gap. CDR3 in DNA: TGTGCCAGCAGTGGAGAGGGGCTGGGTCAGCCCCAGCATTTT. Translation: CASSGEGLGQPQHF.

Of note for this clone: The same CDR3 can be traced to other DNA sequences in this sample. This chain joins TRBV29-1 and TRBJ2-2; D ambiguous. The CDR3 loop spans 12 amino acids. CDR1 is SQVTM, CDR2 ANQGSEA, per germline. Trimming stripped 4 bases from V and 1 base from J, with 4 bases between. The CDR3 sequence is CSVGRNTGELFF. CDR3 in DNA: TGCAGCGTTGGCAGGAACACCGGGGAGCTGTTTTTT.

This chain links TRBV2 with TRBJ2-2; D may be TRBD1 or TRBD2 (5 bases each). The CDR3 loop spans 15 amino acids. The V and J ends lost 2 bases and 4 bases respectively, with 11 bases between them. Germline CDR1 reads SNHLY; CDR2 reads FYNNEI. The CDR3 protein is CASSEFMGTTGELFF. The CDR3 DNA reads TGTGCCAGCAGTGAATTTATGGGGACCACCGGGGAGCTGTTTTTT.

The sample holds one count of this clone. The CDR3: CASGPRLGSYEQYF. DNA of the CDR3: TGTGCCAGCGGCCCCCGCCTCGGATCCTACGAGCAATACTTC. V gene TRBV7-6 combines with J gene TRBJ2-5; D gene uncertain. The germline V gene encodes CDR1 SGHVS and CDR2 FNYEAQ. The CDR3 runs 14 residues. V lost 8 bases and J lost 14, with 27 bases in between.

The rearrangement joins TRBV27 to TRBJ2-3; D may be TRBD2 (5 bases). CDR1 is MNHEY and CDR2 is SMNVEV in the germline V gene (reference sequence). The CDR3 length is 16 residues. The V gene lost 4 bases and the J gene lost 4 bases, with 18 bases spanning the gap. The CDR3 reads CASSSAGSGMADTQYF. CDR3 coding DNA: TGTGCCAGCAGTTCCGCCGGGTCGGGGATGGCAGATACGCAGTATTTT.